Below, 12 T cell receptor beta chains from the same sample are listed, as sequenced in a study of T-cell memory formation after mild COVID-19. Each CDR3 protein is one row after TCRdb ran MiXCR on the 5' RACE reads. The table includes about 34,000 distinct CDR3 sequences, about 7.7% detected once. The sequencing sample was made of PBMCs or a T cell subset sorted from them (not recorded which). The source of these receptors is a man between 18 and 35 years old who had mild COVID-19 (a few samples of this study predate the infection). Cell type and time point are not known.

The sample holds many counts of this clonotype. The rearrangement links TRBV20-1 to TRBJ2-3; 9 nucleotides line up with TRBD2. Trimming took 4 bases from V and 4 from J; bases not matched to a gene: 9. Germline V gives CDR1 DFQATT, CDR2 SNEGSKA (reference sequence). This CDR3 has 15 residues. The CDR3 loop reads CSAKMGGGASDTQYF. DNA for the CDR3: TGCAGTGCTAAAATGGGCGGGGGGGCATCAGATACGCAGTATTTT.

This clonotype was recorded many times. The chain combines TRBV6-5 with TRBJ2-4; D tentatively reads TRBD1 or TRBD2 (5 bases each). CDR1 is MNHEY, CDR2 SVGAGI, per germline. With 5 bases removed from V and 4 bases from J, the gap between germline ends came to 9 bases. CDR3 length equals 13 residues. CDR3 amino acids: CASSRDGKNIQYF. As DNA, the CDR3 is TGTGCCAGCAGTAGGGACGGAAAAAACATTCAGTACTTC.

The sample holds many counts of this clonotype. The rearrangement joins TRBV12-3 or TRBV12-4 to TRBJ1-2; D is ambiguous. The V end lost 7 bases, the J end lost 8 bases, and 14 bases lay between the germline ends. This CDR3 is 12 amino acids long. The CDR3 sequence: CASNTPGQGYTF. DNA of the CDR3: TGTGCCAGCAATACACCGGGTCAAGGCTACACCTTC.

The table lists this clonotype with many counts. The chain joins TRBV7-3 to TRBJ1-1; tentatively, D is TRBD1 (6 bases). Germline-derived CDR1 and CDR2 are SGHTA and FQGTGA. Between the trimmed V and J ends, which lost 5 bases and 6 bases, there was a span of 16 bases. The CDR3 spans 14 residues. CDR3 loop: CASSANTGTSEAFF. The CDR3 region has the DNA TGTGCCAGCAGCGCAAATACAGGGACATCTGAAGCTTTCTTT.

The sample holds many counts of this clonotype. V and J are TRBV7-2 and TRBJ2-7, with D hard to call. The CDR3 consists of 13 residues. Trimming cost V 2 bases and J 11 bases, with 16 bases left between them. Germline V gives CDR1 SGHTA, CDR2 FQGNSA. The CDR3 coding sequence is TGTGCCAGCAGCTTAAATCAAAGGGATGTGGAGTACTTC. Translation: CASSLNQRDVEYF.

Only a few counts were recorded for this clonotype. The J gene is TRBJ1-1, the V gene TRBV28; D gene ambiguous. Germline loops: CDR1 MDHEN, CDR2 SYDVKM. This CDR3 is built from 14 residues. Trimming shortened V by 0 bases and J by 1 base, and 6 bases separated the two germline ends. The CDR3, as DNA: TGTGCCAGCAGTTTATGGCAGAAGAACACTGAAGCTTTCTTT. It codes for CASSLWQKNTEAFF.

This clonotype was seen repeatedly, ten times or more. The CDR3 coding sequence is TGTGCCAGCAGCTTCCAGTATCTAGCCAAAAACATTCAGTACTTC. Protein product: CASSFQYLAKNIQYF. The V gene is TRBV5-6, the J gene TRBJ2-4; D is unresolved. Per the germline V gene, CDR1 is SGHDT and CDR2 is YYEEEE. Trimming took 2 bases from V and 0 from J, leaving 9 bases between them. This CDR3 spans 15 amino acids.

Concerning this clonotype: A much larger clone differs from this one at a single base, so this may be a read error. The V call is TRBV5-1, the J call TRBJ1-6; no clear D gene. CDR1 and CDR2 from the germline V gene are SGHRS and YFSETQ. The CDR3 runs to 14 residues. For the CDR3, the DNA is TGCGACAGCAGCTTGTACCTTGCTAATTCACCCCTCCACTTT. It is translated as CDSSLYLANSPLHF.

V usage is TRBV12-3 or TRBV12-4 and J usage is TRBJ1-5, with D perhaps matching TRBD1 (6 bases). Deletions cut 6 bases from V and 4 bases from J, with 13 bases between. The CDR3 sequence is 14 residues long. CDR3 region: CASRGGADNQPQHF. Written as DNA, the CDR3 is TGTGCCAGCAGGGGGGGGGCAGATAATCAGCCCCAGCATTTT.

This chain connects TRBV19 to TRBJ2-5; TRBD1 aligns across 7 bases. V was clipped by 7 bases and J by 4 bases; unmatched bases: 0. The CDR3 has 11 amino acids. Germline loops: CDR1 LNHDA, CDR2 SQIVND (reference sequence). The CDR3 DNA reads as TGTGCCAGTACAGGGGGAGAGACCCAGTACTTC. Translating gives CASTGGETQYF.

The table lists this clonotype with many counts. The rearrangement links TRBV5-4 to TRBJ2-2, with D maybe TRBD2 (7 bases). The germline gives CDR1 SGHNT, CDR2 YYREEE (reference sequence). CDR3 length equals 18 residues. V was shortened by 0 bases and J by 5 bases, with 20 bases between the two germline ends. CDR3 DNA sequence: TGTGCCAGCAGCTTGGATTCGCGGGGGCCCGTAGGGACCGGGGAGCTGTTTTTT. This translates into CASSLDSRGPVGTGELFF.

This clonotype was seen ten or more times. The chain is built from TRBV6-6 and TRBJ1-1; unclear D gene. This CDR3 comprises 14 residues. Germline V gene lookup returns CDR1 MNHNY and CDR2 SVGAGI (reference sequence). V gave up 2 bases and J gave up 3 bases, with 10 bases separating them. For the CDR3, the DNA is TGTGCCAGCAGTTACGGAGACGGATACACTGAAGCTTTCTTT. Protein: CASSYGDGYTEAFF.